The T cell receptor (beta chain) described here comes from a study of low-dose radiotherapy and immunotherapy resistance in tumors. With 1 base removed from V and 2 bases from J, the gap between germline ends came to 12 bases. There are 15 residues in the CDR3. Germline values: CDR1 SQVTM, CDR2 ANQGSEA. This clonotype was detected many times. Time point indicated: before trial treatment. TRAV- and TRBV-specific primers, spanning alpha and beta chains, primed first-strand cDNA. With a V-primer adapter and a constant-region primer, TCRs were amplified for about 22 PCR cycles. TCRdb redid the calling of the reads with MiXCR, one entry per CDR3 protein. The table lists tens of thousands of distinct CDR3 sequences, about 25% of them singletons.

The receptor's source is a male donor with prostate cancer. This sample comprised PBMCs, obtained before treatment. This chain connects TRBV29-1 to TRBJ1-3; D not resolved. The CDR3 sequence is CSVEGPGVPGNTIYF. The CDR3 nucleotides are TGCAGCGTTGAAGGTCCGGGTGTGCCTGGAAACACCATATATTTT.